This TCR beta chain was captured in a study of blood T cell repertoires in COVID-19 (dated by TCRdb to 2020 to 2021). Some background on the complete study: Samples from collaborators originated in the United States, Italy and Spain and spanned both the acute and convalescent phases of COVID-19. The material from the prospective study consisted of cDNA or gDNA derived from T cells, B-cell-depleted T cells, or PBMCs. Deeply sampled blood TCRbeta repertoires from subjects exposed to, actively infected with, or recovered from COVID-19 were included in the dataset. The repertoires were released in a freely available public database intended as a resource for research on the immune response to SARS-CoV-2. Samples came from the ongoing ImmuneRACE study (first 160 participants) plus 1,254 subjects from 6 global collaborators. A de-identified subject ID, COVID-19 status, age in years and sex were almost always included in the sample metadata. HLA class I and class II types, where available, came from metadata supplied by the sample provider rather than from assay-based typing. Overall results and qualifications from the work: How much clinical and demographic metadata was included differed by source and by participant, and the metadata was provided uncurated.

From V the trimming removes 3 bases and from J it removes 2 bases, while the gene matches leave 4 bases of the junction unaccounted for. The CDR1 and CDR2 encoded by the germline V gene are ENHRY and SYGVKD. Measured from the cysteine to the phenylalanine, the CDR3 is 17 residues long. The kept DNA is CDR3 alone, 51 bases in frame from the first base. The collaborating institutions used their own protocols to collect whole blood in K2EDTA tubes. Collaborator samples were shipped for TCRbeta analysis as frozen whole blood, isolated PBMCs, or DNA extracted from either sample type. The immunoSEQ Assay, a bias-controlled multiplex PCR, was used to amplify TCRbeta CDR3 regions from genomic DNA. As for how the authors treated the data: The number of nucleated cells in each sample was estimated by amplification of reference gene primers within the assay. To quantify the absolute abundance of each unique TCRbeta CDR3 rearrangement, sequence reads were collapsed and filtered. For each sample, productive Simpson clonality was calculated by taking the square root of Simpson's diversity index across productive rearrangements. TCRdb limited this immuneACCESS table to in-frame rearrangements with V and J called. A share of clones is missing; checked studies link under half to unresolved V genes, and the rest is unexplained. The DNA was the basis for D and trimming; V, J and clone size are from that table. The table for this sample lists 200,000 to 300,000 clones; under 90% of them were counted only once. The biggest ten clones account for 4.2% of the sample.

A note on this clone: Its antigen remains unidentified. Base qualities are not recorded, but no much larger clone differs from it by a single base.

The sequence derives from a man in his 60s with acute or convalescent COVID-19. Input material: peripheral blood. The sequence is built from TRBV10-3 and TRBJ2-3, and 14 bases in between align with TRBD2. The DNA is TGTGCCATCAGTGACCGGACTAGCGGGAGGTTCACAGATACGCAGTATTTT. It encodes CAISDRTSGRFTDTQYF.